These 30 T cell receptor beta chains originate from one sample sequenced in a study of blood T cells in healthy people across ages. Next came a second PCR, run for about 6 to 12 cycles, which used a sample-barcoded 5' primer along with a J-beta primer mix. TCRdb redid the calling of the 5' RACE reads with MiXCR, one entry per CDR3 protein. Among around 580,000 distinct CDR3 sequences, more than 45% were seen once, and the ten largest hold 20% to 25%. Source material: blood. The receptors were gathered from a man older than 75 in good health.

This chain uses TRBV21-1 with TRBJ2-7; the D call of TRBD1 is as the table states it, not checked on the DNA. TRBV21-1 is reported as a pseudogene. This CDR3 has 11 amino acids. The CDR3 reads CAKWAPETQYF. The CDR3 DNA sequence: TGTGCCAAGTGGGCGCCAGAGACCCAGTATTTC.

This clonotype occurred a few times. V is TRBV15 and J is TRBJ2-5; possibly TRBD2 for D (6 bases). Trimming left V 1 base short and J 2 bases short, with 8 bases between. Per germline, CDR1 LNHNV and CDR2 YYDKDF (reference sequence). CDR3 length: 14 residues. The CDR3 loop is CATSRGGGQETQYF. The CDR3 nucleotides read TGTGCCACCAGCAGAGGGGGAGGTCAAGAGACCCAGTACTTC.

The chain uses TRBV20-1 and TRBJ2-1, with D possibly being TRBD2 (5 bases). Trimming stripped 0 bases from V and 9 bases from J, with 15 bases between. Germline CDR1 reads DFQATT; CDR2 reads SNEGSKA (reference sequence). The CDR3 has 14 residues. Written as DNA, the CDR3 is TGCAGTGCTAGAGATTGGGCGGGCGGTGCTGAGCAGTTCTTC. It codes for CSARDWAGGAEQFF.

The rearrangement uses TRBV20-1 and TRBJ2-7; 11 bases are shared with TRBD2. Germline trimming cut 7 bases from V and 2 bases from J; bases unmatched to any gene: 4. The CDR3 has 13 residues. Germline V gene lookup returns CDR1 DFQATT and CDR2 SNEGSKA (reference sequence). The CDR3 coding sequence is TGCAGTGTTAGCGGGAGGGACGCCTACGAGCAGTACTTC. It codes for CSVSGRDAYEQYF.

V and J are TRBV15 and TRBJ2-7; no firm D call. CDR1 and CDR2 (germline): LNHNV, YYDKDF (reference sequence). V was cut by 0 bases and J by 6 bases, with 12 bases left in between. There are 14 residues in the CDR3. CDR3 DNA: TGTGCCACCAGCAGAGATAGGGTCTCGGTCGAGCAGTACTTC. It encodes CATSRDRVSVEQYF.

CDR3 bases: TGTGCCAGCAGCTTAGCTAGCGGGAGCTACAATGAGCAGTACTTC. This gives the protein CASSLASGSYNEQYF. This sequence joins TRBV7-2 and TRBJ2-7; 9 bases match TRBD2. Germline V gene lookup returns CDR1 SGHTA and CDR2 FQGNSA. CDR3 length: 15 amino acids. V was clipped by 0 bases and J by 7 bases; unmatched bases: 7.

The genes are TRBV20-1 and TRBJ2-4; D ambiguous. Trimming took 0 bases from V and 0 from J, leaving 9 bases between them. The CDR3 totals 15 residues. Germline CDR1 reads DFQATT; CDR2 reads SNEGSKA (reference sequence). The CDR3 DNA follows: TGCAGTGCTAGAGAGGCAAGCATAGCCAAAAACATTCAGTACTTC. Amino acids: CSAREASIAKNIQYF.

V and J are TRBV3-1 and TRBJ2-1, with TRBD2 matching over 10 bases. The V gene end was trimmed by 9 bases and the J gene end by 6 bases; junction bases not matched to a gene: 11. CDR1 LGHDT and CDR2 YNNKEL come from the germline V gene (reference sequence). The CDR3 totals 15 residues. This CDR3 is CASGRAGGRVNEQFF. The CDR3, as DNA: TGTGCCAGTGGACGAGCGGGAGGGCGGGTCAATGAGCAGTTCTTC.

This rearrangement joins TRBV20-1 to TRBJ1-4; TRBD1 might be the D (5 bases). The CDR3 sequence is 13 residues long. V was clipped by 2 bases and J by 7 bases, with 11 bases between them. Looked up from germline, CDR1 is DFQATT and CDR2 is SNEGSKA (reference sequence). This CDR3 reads CSARSGALEKLFF. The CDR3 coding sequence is TGCAGTGCTAGATCCGGGGCCCTTGAAAAACTGTTTTTT.

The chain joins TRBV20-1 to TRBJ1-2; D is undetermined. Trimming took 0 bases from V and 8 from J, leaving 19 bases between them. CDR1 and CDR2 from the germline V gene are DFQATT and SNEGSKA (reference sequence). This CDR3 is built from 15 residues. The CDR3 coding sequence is TGCAGTGCTAGAGATACGGGATTTCCTCTGAGGGGCTACACCTTC. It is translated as CSARDTGFPLRGYTF.

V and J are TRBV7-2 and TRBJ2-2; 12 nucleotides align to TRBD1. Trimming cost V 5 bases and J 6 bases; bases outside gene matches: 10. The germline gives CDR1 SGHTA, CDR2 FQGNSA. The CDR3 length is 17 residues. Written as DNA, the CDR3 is TGTGCCAGCAGCGTCGGACCGGGACAGGGGGCGGCCGGGGAGCTGTTTTTT. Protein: CASSVGPGQGAAGELFF.

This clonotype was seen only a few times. This CDR3 is CASSQDLNYGYTF. The CDR3 region has the DNA TGCGCCAGCAGCCAAGATCTAAACTATGGCTACACCTTC. V and J are TRBV4-3 and TRBJ1-2; no reliable D call. V was cut by 0 bases and J by 2 bases, with 4 bases left in between. Germline values: CDR1 LGHNA, CDR2 YSLEER. This CDR3 has 13 residues.

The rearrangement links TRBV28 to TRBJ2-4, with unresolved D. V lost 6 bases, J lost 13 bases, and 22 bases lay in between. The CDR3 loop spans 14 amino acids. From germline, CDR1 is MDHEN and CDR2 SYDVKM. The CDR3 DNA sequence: TGTGCCAGCAGCGCCCGTACGAGGACCCACGACCAGTACTTC. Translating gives CASSARTRTHDQYF. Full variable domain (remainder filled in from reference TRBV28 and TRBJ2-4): DVKVTQSSRYLVKRTGEKVFLECVQDMDHENMFWYRQDPGLGLRLIYFSYDVKMKEKGDIPEGYSVSREKKERFSLILESASTNQTSMYLCASSARTRTHDQYFGAGTRLSVL.

CDR3 bases: TGCAGTGCTAGTCGGGACACGTCTCTCGTTTCCAACGTCCTGACTTTC. Protein: CSASRDTSLVSNVLTF. The rearrangement links TRBV20-1 to TRBJ2-6; the D gene is possibly TRBD1 (6 bases). In germline, CDR1 is DFQATT, CDR2 SNEGSKA (reference sequence). This CDR3 is 16 amino acids long. V gave up 3 bases and J gave up 8 bases, with 20 bases separating them.

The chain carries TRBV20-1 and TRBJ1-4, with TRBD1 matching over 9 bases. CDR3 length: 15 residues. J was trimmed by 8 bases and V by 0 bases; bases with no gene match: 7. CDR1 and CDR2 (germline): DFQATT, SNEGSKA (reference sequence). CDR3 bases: TGCAGTGCTAGAGACCCCGGACAGGGGACGGAAAAACTGTTTTTT. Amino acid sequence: CSARDPGQGTEKLFF.

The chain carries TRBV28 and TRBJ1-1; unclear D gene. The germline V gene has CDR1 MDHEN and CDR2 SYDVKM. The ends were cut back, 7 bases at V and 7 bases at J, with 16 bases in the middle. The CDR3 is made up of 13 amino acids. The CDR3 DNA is TGTGCCAGCAAGGGAGGACGGGGAAGTGAAGCTTTCTTT. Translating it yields CASKGGRGSEAFF.

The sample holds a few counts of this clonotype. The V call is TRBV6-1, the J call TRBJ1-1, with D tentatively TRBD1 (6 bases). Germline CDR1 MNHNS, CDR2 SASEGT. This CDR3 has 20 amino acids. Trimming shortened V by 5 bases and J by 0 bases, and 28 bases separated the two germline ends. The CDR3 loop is CASSPVTPGAEPELNTEAFF. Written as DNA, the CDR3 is TGTGCCAGCAGTCCCGTAACCCCAGGGGCGGAACCTGAATTGAACACTGAAGCTTTCTTT.

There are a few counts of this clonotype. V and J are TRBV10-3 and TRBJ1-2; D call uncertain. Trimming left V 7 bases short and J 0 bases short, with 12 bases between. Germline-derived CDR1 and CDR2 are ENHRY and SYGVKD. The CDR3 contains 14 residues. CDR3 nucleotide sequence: TGTGCCATCAAGGCCGTCAGCCCTAACTATGGCTACACCTTC. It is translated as CAIKAVSPNYGYTF.

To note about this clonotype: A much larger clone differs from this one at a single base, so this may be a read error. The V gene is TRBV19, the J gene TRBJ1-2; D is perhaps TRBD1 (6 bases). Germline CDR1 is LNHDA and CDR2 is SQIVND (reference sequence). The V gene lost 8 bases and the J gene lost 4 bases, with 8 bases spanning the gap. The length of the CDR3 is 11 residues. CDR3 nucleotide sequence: TGTGCCAGTGGGACACGCTATGGCTACACCTTC. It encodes CASGTRYGYTF. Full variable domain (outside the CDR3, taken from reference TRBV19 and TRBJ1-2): DGGITQSPKYLFRKEGQNVTLSCEQNLNHDAMYWYRQDPGQGLRLIYYSQIVNDFQKGDIAEGYSVSREKKESFPLTVTSAQKNPTAFYLCASGTRYGYTFGSGTRLTVV.

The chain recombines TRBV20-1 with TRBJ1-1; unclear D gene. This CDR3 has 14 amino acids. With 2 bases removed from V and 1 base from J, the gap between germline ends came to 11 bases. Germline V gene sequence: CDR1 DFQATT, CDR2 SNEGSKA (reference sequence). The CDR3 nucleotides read TGCAGTGCTAGAATGGCCCTCAGGAACACTGAAGCTTTCTTT. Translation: CSARMALRNTEAFF.

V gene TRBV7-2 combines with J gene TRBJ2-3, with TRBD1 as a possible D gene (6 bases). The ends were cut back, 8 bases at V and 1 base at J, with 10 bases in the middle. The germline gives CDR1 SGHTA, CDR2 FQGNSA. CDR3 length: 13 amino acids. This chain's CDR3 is CASSAGGTDTQYF. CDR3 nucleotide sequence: TGTGCCAGCTCGGCAGGGGGCACAGATACGCAGTATTTT.

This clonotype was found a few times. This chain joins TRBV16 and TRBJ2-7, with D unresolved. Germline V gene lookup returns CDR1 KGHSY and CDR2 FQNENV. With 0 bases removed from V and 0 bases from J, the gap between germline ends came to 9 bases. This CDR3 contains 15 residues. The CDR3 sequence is CASSQSITASYEQYF. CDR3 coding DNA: TGTGCCAGCAGCCAATCAATAACAGCCTCCTACGAGCAGTACTTC.

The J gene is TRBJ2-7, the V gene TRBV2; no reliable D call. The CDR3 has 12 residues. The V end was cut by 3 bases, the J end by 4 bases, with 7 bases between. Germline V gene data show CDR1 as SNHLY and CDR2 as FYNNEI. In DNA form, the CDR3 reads TGTGCCAGCAGTGAGGGCAATTACGAGCAGTACTTC. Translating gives CASSEGNYEQYF.

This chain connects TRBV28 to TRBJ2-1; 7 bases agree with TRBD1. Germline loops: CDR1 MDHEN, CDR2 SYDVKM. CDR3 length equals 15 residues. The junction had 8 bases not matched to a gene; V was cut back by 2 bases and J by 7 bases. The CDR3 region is CASSLVMGQRNEQFF. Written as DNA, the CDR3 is TGTGCCAGCAGTTTAGTCATGGGACAGAGAAATGAGCAGTTCTTC.

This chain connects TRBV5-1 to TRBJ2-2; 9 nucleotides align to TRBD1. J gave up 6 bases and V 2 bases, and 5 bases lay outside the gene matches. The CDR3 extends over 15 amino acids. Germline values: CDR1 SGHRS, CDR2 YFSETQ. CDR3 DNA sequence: TGCGCCAGCAGCTTAGACAGGGGGAAGGCCGGGGAGCTGTTTTTT. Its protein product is CASSLDRGKAGELFF.

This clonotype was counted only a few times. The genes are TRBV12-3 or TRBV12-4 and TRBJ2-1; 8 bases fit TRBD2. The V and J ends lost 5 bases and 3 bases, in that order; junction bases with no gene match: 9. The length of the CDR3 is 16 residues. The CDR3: CASSPGSGRGYNEQFF. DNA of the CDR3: TGTGCCAGCAGTCCCGGAAGCGGGAGAGGCTACAATGAGCAGTTCTTC.

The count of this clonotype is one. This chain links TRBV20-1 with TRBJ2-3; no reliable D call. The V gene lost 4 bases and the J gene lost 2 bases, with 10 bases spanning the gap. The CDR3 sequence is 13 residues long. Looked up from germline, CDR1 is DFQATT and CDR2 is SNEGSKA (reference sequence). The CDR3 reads CSAKATPTDTQYF. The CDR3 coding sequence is TGCAGTGCTAAAGCTACCCCCACAGATACGCAGTATTTT.

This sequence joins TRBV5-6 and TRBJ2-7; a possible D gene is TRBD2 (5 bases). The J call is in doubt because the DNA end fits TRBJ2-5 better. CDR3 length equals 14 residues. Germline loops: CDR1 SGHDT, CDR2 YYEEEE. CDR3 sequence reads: CASSLALRGETQYF. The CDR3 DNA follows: TGTGCCAGCAGCTTGGCTCTGAGAGGGGAGACCCAGTACTTC.

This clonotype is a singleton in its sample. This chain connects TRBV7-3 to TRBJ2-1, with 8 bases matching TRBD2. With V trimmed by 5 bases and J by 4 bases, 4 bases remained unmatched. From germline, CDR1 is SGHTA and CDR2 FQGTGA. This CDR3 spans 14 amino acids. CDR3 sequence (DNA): TGTGCCAGCAGCCGGGCGGGGGGTTACAATGAGCAGTTCTTC. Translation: CASSRAGGYNEQFF.

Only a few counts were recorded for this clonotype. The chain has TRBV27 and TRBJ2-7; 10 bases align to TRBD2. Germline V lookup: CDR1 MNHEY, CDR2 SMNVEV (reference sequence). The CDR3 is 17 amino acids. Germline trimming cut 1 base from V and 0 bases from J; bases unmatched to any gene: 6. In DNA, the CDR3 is TGTGCCAGCAGTTTATTCCAGAGCGGGAGGGCCTCCTACGAGCAGTACTTC. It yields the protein CASSLFQSGRASYEQYF.